This TCR beta chain emerged from a study of vaccination effects on CD4 cells after COVID-19. Clones were read by immunoSEQ multiplex PCR, and TCRdb kept only the in-frame ones, dropping some. Of approximately 37,000 clones detected, about 81% appear once; the ten largest clones hold less than 3%. With respect to this clone: Its antigen is undetermined.

Culturing for 10 to 11 days preceded CD4+ T cell isolation. CDR1 LGHNT and CDR2 FRNRAP come from the germline V gene. The CDR3 length is 18 residues. Trimming left V 0 bases short and J 4 bases short, with 18 bases between. The chain joins TRBV12-5 to TRBJ1-4; D remains ambiguous. The TCR was taken from a human donor who received a COVID-19 vaccine. This specimen was CD4+ T cells from PBMCs cultured without peptide, taken before COVID-19 vaccination. The CDR3, as DNA: TGTGCTAGTGGTTTGGTACGCGACTGGGAGTCCGGTAATGAAAAACTGTTTTTT. Translation gives CASGLVRDWESGNEKLFF.